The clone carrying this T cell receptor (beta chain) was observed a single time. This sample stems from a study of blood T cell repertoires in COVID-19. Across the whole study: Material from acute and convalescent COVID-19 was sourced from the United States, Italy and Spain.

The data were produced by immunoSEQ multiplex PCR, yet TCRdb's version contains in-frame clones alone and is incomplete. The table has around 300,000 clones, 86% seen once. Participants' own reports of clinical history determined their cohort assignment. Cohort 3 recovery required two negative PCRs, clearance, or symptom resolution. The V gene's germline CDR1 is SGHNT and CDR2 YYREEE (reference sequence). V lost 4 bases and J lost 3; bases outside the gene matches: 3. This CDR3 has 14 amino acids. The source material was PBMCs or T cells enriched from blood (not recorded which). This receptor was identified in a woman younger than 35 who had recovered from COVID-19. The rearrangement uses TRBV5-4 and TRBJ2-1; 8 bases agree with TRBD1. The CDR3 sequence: CASSRQGNYNEQFF. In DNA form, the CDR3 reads TGTGCCAGCAGCCGACAGGGGAACTACAATGAGCAGTTCTTC.